Following are 24 T cell receptor beta chains from one sample sequenced in a study of blood T cell repertoires in COVID-19. This table comes from immunoSEQ multiplex PCR, and its TCRdb copy is limited to in-frame clones, with some not included. The table shows nearly 300,000 clones, with approximately 89% occurring only once. Sequenced material: peripheral blood. Receptors originate from a woman aged 25 to 45 who had recovered from COVID-19.

V is TRBV10-3 and J is TRBJ2-2; D is possibly TRBD2 (6 bases). The germline V gene has CDR1 ENHRY and CDR2 SYGVKD. Between the trimmed V and J ends, which lost 3 bases and 6 bases, there was a span of 14 bases. CDR3 length: 15 residues. CDR3 sequence (DNA): TGTGCCATCAGTGAAGGTGGATGGGAGGCCGGGGAGCTGTTTTTT. As protein: CAISEGGWEAGELFF.

The chain employs TRBV6-5 and TRBJ1-1; D perhaps matches TRBD1 (5 bases). This CDR3 has 16 amino acids. Between the trimmed V and J ends, which lost 4 bases and 4 bases, there was a span of 19 bases. Germline lookup yields CDR1 MNHEY and CDR2 SVGAGI. CDR3 amino acids: CASSLGWEGKSTEAFF. Written as DNA, the CDR3 is TGTGCCAGCAGTTTAGGGTGGGAGGGGAAGAGCACTGAAGCTTTCTTT.

The rearrangement joins TRBV5-4 to TRBJ2-1, with D unclear. The V and J ends lost 0 bases and 7 bases respectively, with 5 bases between them. CDR3 length equals 12 residues. The germline gives CDR1 SGHNT, CDR2 YYREEE (reference sequence). The CDR3: CASSLAGNEQFF. DNA for the CDR3: TGTGCCAGCAGCTTGGCCGGGAATGAGCAGTTCTTC. Full variable domain (outside the CDR3, taken from reference TRBV5-4 and TRBJ2-1): ETGVTQSPTHLIKTRGQQVTLRCSSQSGHNTVSWYQQALGQGPQFIFQYYREEENGRGNFPPRFSGLQFPNYSSELNVNALELDDSALYLCASSLAGNEQFFGPGTRLTVL.

The CDR3 DNA is TGTGCCATCAGTGAGGGGTGGACTAGCTCTGAGACCCAGTACTTC. As protein: CAISEGWTSSETQYF. The rearrangement links TRBV10-3 to TRBJ2-5, with 8 bases aligning to TRBD2. The germline CDR1 and CDR2 sequences are ENHRY and SYGVKD. With V trimmed by 2 bases and J by 5 bases, 7 bases remained unmatched. The CDR3 is 15 residues long.

The V gene is TRBV11-2, the J gene TRBJ1-1; TRBD1 might be the D (5 bases). The CDR3 covers 14 residues. Trimming shortened V by 4 bases and J by 1 base, and 10 bases separated the two germline ends. Germline V CDR1 and CDR2: SGHAT, FQNNGV. The CDR3: CASSYQGSNTEAFF. For the CDR3, the DNA is TGTGCCAGCAGCTATCAGGGATCGAACACTGAAGCTTTCTTT.

The chain uses TRBV5-1 and TRBJ2-5; tentatively, D is TRBD1 (6 bases). V was clipped by 4 bases and J by 2 bases, with 15 bases between them. Germline V gene lookup returns CDR1 SGHRS and CDR2 YFSETQ. This CDR3 contains 15 residues. The chain's CDR3 is CASSGSGHPQETQYF. CDR3 DNA sequence: TGCGCCAGCAGCGGATCGGGACACCCACAAGAGACCCAGTACTTC.

V gene TRBV2 combines with J gene TRBJ1-2; the D gene is possibly TRBD1 (5 bases). Germline V gene lookup returns CDR1 SNHLY and CDR2 FYNNEI. Trimming took 2 bases from V and 3 from J, leaving 16 bases between them. This CDR3 has 16 amino acids. In DNA form, the CDR3 reads TGTGCCAGCAGTGAAAACGCCGGGGACTTTTACTATGGCTACACCTTC. Its protein is CASSENAGDFYYGYTF.

V gene TRBV7-2 combines with J gene TRBJ1-2, with D perhaps matching TRBD1 (5 bases). V lost 6 bases to trimming and J lost 4 bases, with 15 bases between them. Germline CDR1 and CDR2: SGHTA and FQGNSA. This CDR3 comprises 14 residues. The CDR3 sequence: CASSRDRGGYGYTF. The CDR3 coding sequence is TGTGCCAGCAGTCGTGACAGAGGTGGCTATGGCTACACCTTC.

The V gene is TRBV14, the J gene TRBJ2-5; D may be TRBD2 (7 bases). Between the trimmed V and J ends, which lost 1 base and 4 bases, there was a span of 13 bases. Germline CDR1 SGHDN, CDR2 FVKESK. The CDR3 runs 15 residues. Here the CDR3 reads CASSQARGAGETQYF. For the CDR3, the DNA is TGTGCCAGCAGCCAAGCCCGGGGGGCTGGAGAGACCCAGTACTTC.

V and J are TRBV24-1 and TRBJ1-1; the D gene is possibly TRBD1 (6 bases). The V end lost 9 bases, the J end lost 4 bases, and 14 bases lay between the germline ends. Germline loops: CDR1 KGHDR, CDR2 SFDVKD. The CDR3 extends over 13 amino acids. CDR3 DNA sequence: TGTGCCACCTCGGGGGGGGCCGCCACTGAAGCTTTCTTT. Translated, it gives CATSGGAATEAFF.

The chain employs TRBV28 and TRBJ2-1; 7 positions match TRBD1. The CDR3 has 16 amino acids. Germline V CDR1 and CDR2: MDHEN, SYDVKM. Trimming took 6 bases from V and 1 from J; bases not matched to a gene: 9. The DNA for the CDR3 is TGTGCCAGCAGCGGACAGGTGGCCCATTCCTACAATGAGCAGTTCTTC. Residues: CASSGQVAHSYNEQFF.

The J gene is TRBJ2-5, the V gene TRBV19, with a tentative D call TRBD1 (5 bases). The CDR3 length is 14 residues. Between the trimmed V and J ends, which lost 3 bases and 2 bases, there was a span of 10 bases. Germline V gene data show CDR1 as LNHDA and CDR2 as SQIVND (reference sequence). The CDR3 region has the DNA TGTGCCAGTAGTATCTTTCAGGGTCAAGAGACCCAGTACTTC. This gives the protein CASSIFQGQETQYF.

The chain employs TRBV5-1 and TRBJ1-1; 7 bases are shared with TRBD1. CDR1 and CDR2 from the germline V gene are SGHRS and YFSETQ. The CDR3 runs to 17 residues. Losses at the gene ends were 3 bases for V and 0 bases for J; bases not matched to a gene: 11. CDR3: CASSSPRDSPMNTEAFF. For the CDR3, the DNA is TGCGCCAGCAGCTCCCCCCGGGACAGTCCCATGAACACTGAAGCTTTCTTT. Using reference TRBV5-1 and TRBJ1-1 for the parts outside the CDR3, the full variable domain is KAGVTQTPRYLIKTRGQQVTLSCSPISGHRSVSWYQQTPGQGLQFLFEYFSETQRNKGNFPGRFSGRQFSNSRSEMNVSTLELGDSALYLCASSSPRDSPMNTEAFFGQGTRLTVV.

This chain connects TRBV3-1 (or the pseudogene TRBV3-2) to TRBJ1-5, with D perhaps TRBD1 (5 bases). CDR1 is LGHDT and CDR2 is YNNKEL in the germline V gene (reference sequence). The CDR3 is made up of 17 amino acids. Trimming took off 1 base at V and 3 bases at J, with 16 bases between the two ends. For the CDR3, the DNA is TGTGCCAGCAGCCAAGGTTACAGGCGGAGACTCAATCAGCCCCAGCATTTT. Its protein product is CASSQGYRRRLNQPQHF.

The chain employs TRBV5-4 and TRBJ2-6; 7 nucleotides align to TRBD1. The junction had 11 bases not matched to a gene; V was cut back by 7 bases and J by 1 base. Germline lookup yields CDR1 SGHNT and CDR2 YYREEE (reference sequence). The length of the CDR3 is 17 residues. The DNA for the CDR3 is TGTGCCAGCGGATTCGGGACAGTGTTTTCTGGGGCCAACGTCCTGACTTTC. It encodes CASGFGTVFSGANVLTF.

This rearrangement joins TRBV3-1 (or the pseudogene TRBV3-2) to TRBJ2-7, with D possibly being TRBD2 (6 bases). Trimming cost V 0 bases and J 2 bases, with 11 bases left between them. The CDR3 has 15 residues. The germline gives CDR1 LGHDT, CDR2 YNNKEL (reference sequence). The CDR3: CASSQEHLATYEQYF. The CDR3 DNA follows: TGTGCCAGCAGCCAAGAACATCTAGCGACCTACGAGCAGTACTTC.

The chain employs TRBV7-2 and TRBJ1-2; D not resolved. V gave up 5 bases and J gave up 4 bases, with 11 bases separating them. The CDR3 length is 13 residues. Germline loops: CDR1 SGHTA, CDR2 FQGNSA. CDR3 residues: CASSPGLLYGYTF. The CDR3 DNA is TGTGCCAGCAGCCCAGGACTGCTCTATGGCTACACCTTC. Combining the CDR3 with reference TRBV7-2 and TRBJ1-2 gives the whole variable domain GAGVSQSPSNKVTEKGKDVELRCDPISGHTALYWYRQSLGQGLEFLIYFQGNSAPDKSGLPSDRFSAERTGGSVSTLTIQRTQQEDSAVYLCASSPGLLYGYTFGSGTRLTVV.

Only one count was recorded for this clone. V is TRBV11-2 and J is TRBJ2-2, with D perhaps TRBD2 (5 bases). The V end was cut by 5 bases, the J end by 4 bases, with 11 bases between. The CDR3 covers 14 residues. Germline V gene lookup returns CDR1 SGHAT and CDR2 FQNNGV. The CDR3 loop reads CASSLGGFTGELFF. For the CDR3, the DNA is TGTGCCAGCAGCCTAGGAGGCTTCACCGGGGAGCTGTTTTTT.

The V and J genes are TRBV30 and TRBJ1-1; D remains ambiguous. The CDR3 runs to 11 residues. Trimming removed 4 bases at V and 10 bases at J, with 13 bases between. CDR1 is GTSNPN and CDR2 is SVGIG in the germline V gene (reference sequence). This CDR3 reads CAWTPGGSAFF. The CDR3 DNA reads as TGTGCCTGGACCCCCGGAGGGTCAGCTTTCTTT.

The V and J genes are TRBV6-5 and TRBJ2-6, with TRBD1 as a possible D gene (5 bases). Trimming stripped 1 base from V and 4 bases from J, with 5 bases between. Germline loops: CDR1 MNHEY, CDR2 SVGAGI. The CDR3 covers 14 residues. CDR3 coding DNA: TGTGCCAGCAGTTACTGGACAGGGGCCAACGTCCTGACTTTC. Translated, it gives CASSYWTGANVLTF.

The chain employs TRBV2 and TRBJ2-1, with TRBD1 matching over 8 bases. Trimming at V came to 7 bases and at J to 6 bases, leaving 14 bases not matched to a gene. CDR1 is SNHLY, CDR2 FYNNEI, per germline. CDR3 length equals 16 residues. The DNA for the CDR3 is TGTGCCAGCATAGGCGACGACAGGGGTTTTTTCAATGAGCAGTTCTTC. Protein: CASIGDDRGFFNEQFF. Full variable domain (remainder filled in from reference TRBV2 and TRBJ2-1): EPEVTQTPSHQVTQMGQEVILRCVPISNHLYFYWYRQILGQKVEFLVSFYNNEISEKSEIFDDQFSVERPDGSNFTLKIRSTKLEDSAMYFCASIGDDRGFFNEQFFGPGTRLTVL.

The V call is TRBV10-3, the J call TRBJ1-6, with 8 bases that match TRBD1. Germline trimming cut 6 bases from V and 5 bases from J; bases unmatched to any gene: 6. Germline V gives CDR1 ENHRY, CDR2 SYGVKD. CDR3 length: 15 residues. CDR3 sequence (DNA): TGTGCCATCAGAAGGACAGGGAGTAATAATTCACCCCTCCACTTT. Protein sequence: CAIRRTGSNNSPLHF.

This chain connects TRBV5-1 to TRBJ2-7; TRBD1 is a possible D gene (6 bases). Trimming removed 0 bases from V and 5 bases from J, with 9 bases in between. Germline V lookup: CDR1 SGHRS, CDR2 YFSETQ. The CDR3 covers 13 residues. The CDR3 bases are TGCGCCAGCAGCTTGGCGTCAGGGGACGAGCAGTACTTC. Amino acids: CASSLASGDEQYF.

The chain joins TRBV7-8 to TRBJ1-4; D unresolved. The CDR3 contains 17 residues. Germline assignment: CDR1 SGHVS and CDR2 FQNEAQ. The V end was cut by 2 bases, the J end by 0 bases, with 13 bases between. In DNA form, the CDR3 reads TGTGCCAGCAGCTTATTTACCGCATCAGCAACTAATGAAAAACTGTTTTTT. Translation: CASSLFTASATNEKLFF.